A single TCR beta chain is shown here with its context. Its target is not known. This sample is part of a study of T cell responses to AZD1222 COVID-19 vaccine. Overall study findings and caveats: Clonal diversity may have been underestimated, and the donors were mostly white British, with more females than males.

Germline CDR1 MRHNA, CDR2 SNTAGT. CDR3 length: 16 amino acids. With 6 bases removed from V and 0 bases from J, the gap between germline ends came to 14 bases. Sequencing used immunoSEQ multiplex PCR; TCRdb keeps in-frame clones, though not all of them. The data hold some 84,000 clones, with 80% to 90% observed a single time. The analysis combined second doses at about 4 or about 12 weeks. V usage is TRBV6-4 and J usage is TRBJ2-2, with TRBD1 as a possible D gene (6 bases). The sample here was peripheral blood, taken 28 days after the second AZD1222 dose. This clonotype originated in an adult who received the AZD1222 COVID-19 vaccine. The CDR3 DNA sequence: TGTGCCAGCAGGATATCGACAGGACCGAACACCGGGGAGCTGTTTTTT. Translation gives CASRISTGPNTGELFF.